Following are 2 T cell receptor beta chains from one sample sequenced in a study of blood T cells in healthy people across ages. Next came a second PCR, run for about 6 to 11 cycles, which used a sample-barcoded 5' primer along with a J-beta primer mix. TCRdb itself ran the 5' RACE reads through MiXCR, one entry per CDR3 protein. The sample carries about 1,400,000 distinct CDR3 sequences, approximately 42% recorded once. The sample consisted of blood. The receptors were sampled from a woman aged 18-29 years in good health.

This clonotype has a handful of counts. This chain uses TRBV4-2 with TRBJ1-1, with D tentatively TRBD1 (5 bases). Trimming shortened V by 1 base and J by 5 bases, and 17 bases separated the two germline ends. This CDR3 is built from 16 residues. The germline gives CDR1 LGHNA, CDR2 YNFKEQ. CDR3 in DNA: TGTGCCAGCAGCCAAGGAAGTGAGCAGGGAAAAACTGAAGCTTTCTTT. The encoded protein is CASSQGSEQGKTEAFF.

In its sample, this clonotype was seen once. The chain uses TRBV27 and TRBJ2-2, with D perhaps matching TRBD1 (6 bases). Germline V CDR1 and CDR2: MNHEY, SMNVEV (reference sequence). V gave up 2 bases and J gave up 5 bases, with 12 bases separating them. CDR3 length: 15 amino acids. The CDR3 loop is CASSLPRGGTGELFF. The CDR3 DNA reads TGTGCCAGCAGTTTACCCAGAGGGGGAACCGGGGAGCTGTTTTTT.